This TCR beta chain derives from a study of memory CD4+ T cells and cytomegalovirus serostatus. The wider study: Healthy Belgian adult donors included roughly ten CMV-positive and around 25 CMV-negative people.

The CDR3 covers 14 residues. Germline CDR1 MNHEY, CDR2 SVGAGI. The germline V and J ends were trimmed by 5 bases and 4 bases, with 14 bases remaining between them. The method was immunoSEQ multiplex PCR; TCRdb's version includes in-frame clones alone and lacks a portion of them. The data contain 75,000 to 90,000 clones, approximately 80% of them singletons. The sort gate was single viable CD3+CD4+CD8-CD45RO+ cells for memory CD4+ T cells. Donors' CMV status reflects serum IgG against pp150, pp28, p38, p52. Sequencing was performed on memory CD4+ T cells from blood. This chain connects TRBV6-5 to TRBJ1-2; D is perhaps TRBD1 (6 bases). The source is an adult in good health and CMV-seronegative. CDR3 DNA: TGTGCCAGCAGTCAGGGGCAGAGTGTCTATGGCTACACCTTC. This sequence encodes CASSQGQSVYGYTF.